This T cell receptor (beta chain) came from a study of blood T cells in healthy people across ages. It was with a sample-barcoded 5' primer and a J-beta primer mix that a second PCR of roughly 7 to 12 cycles was run. TCRdb itself ran the 5' RACE reads through MiXCR, one entry per CDR3 protein. Of hundreds of thousands of distinct CDR3 sequences listed, around 45% are singletons. The specimen was blood. The source of this sequence is a woman aged 60-75 years in good health.

The CDR3 spells CASSPRGLAGFEQYF. Here the CDR3 DNA reads TGTGCCAGCAGCCCCAGAGGACTAGCGGGTTTCGAGCAGTACTTC. The V and J genes are TRBV7-2 and TRBJ2-7; TRBD2 agrees at 11 bases. CDR3 length equals 15 residues. The V gene end was trimmed by 5 bases and the J gene end by 6 bases; junction bases not matched to a gene: 9. Germline CDR1 SGHTA, CDR2 FQGNSA.